The source of this T cell receptor (beta chain) is a study of T cells after yellow fever vaccination. At the level of the study: The fractions with low cell numbers were processed using SMART-Seq v4 Ultra Low Input. Points from the study as a whole: Weaker, the secondary response peaked sooner, at day 5 versus 15. The CD4 compartment and the CD8 compartment contained a small share of clonotypes in common.

CDR1 is SGHDN and CDR2 is FVKESK in the germline V gene. Unmatched junction bases numbered 9, after V lost 4 bases and J lost 0 bases. The CDR3 contains 17 residues. Of note for this clonotype: Its specificity is not known.

Conversion of TCR transcripts into cDNA relied on 5'RACE template switching, which added a universal primer site and UMIs. TCRdb called the 5' RACE reads again in MiXCR, with one record for every CDR3 protein. The table shows hundreds of thousands of distinct CDR3 sequences, with 8.1% occurring only once. The source was PBMCs, collected around 45 days after the first yellow fever vaccination. The clonotype was recovered from a man between 18 and 29 years old who received the YFV17D yellow fever vaccine. The chain employs TRBV14 and TRBJ2-1; TRBD1 agrees at 7 bases. CDR3 residues: CASSLRGSVSSYNEQFF. DNA of the CDR3: TGTGCCAGCAGCCTCAGGGGGAGTGTTAGCTCCTACAATGAGCAGTTCTTC. Looking up the rest from reference TRBV14 and TRBJ2-1 gives the full variable domain: EAGVTQFPSHSVIEKGQTVTLRCDPISGHDNLYWYRRVMGKEIKFLLHFVKESKQDESGMPNNRFLAERTGGTYSTLKVQPAELEDSGVYFCASSLRGSVSSYNEQFFGPGTRLTVL.